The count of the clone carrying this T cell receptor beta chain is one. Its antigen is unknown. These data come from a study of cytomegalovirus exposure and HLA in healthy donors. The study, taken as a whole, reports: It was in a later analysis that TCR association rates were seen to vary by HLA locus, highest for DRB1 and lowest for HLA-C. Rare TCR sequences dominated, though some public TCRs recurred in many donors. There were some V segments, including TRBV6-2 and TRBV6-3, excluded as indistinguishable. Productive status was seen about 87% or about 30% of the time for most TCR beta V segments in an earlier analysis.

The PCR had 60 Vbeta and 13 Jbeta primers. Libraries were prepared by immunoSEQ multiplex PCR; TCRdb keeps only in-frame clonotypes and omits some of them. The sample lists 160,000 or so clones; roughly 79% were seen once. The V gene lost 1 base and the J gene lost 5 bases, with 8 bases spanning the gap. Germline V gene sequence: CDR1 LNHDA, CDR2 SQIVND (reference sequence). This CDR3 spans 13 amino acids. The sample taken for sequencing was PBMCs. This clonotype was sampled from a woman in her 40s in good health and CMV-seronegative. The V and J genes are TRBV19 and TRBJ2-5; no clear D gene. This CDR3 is CASSIGSRETQYF. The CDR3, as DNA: TGTGCCAGTAGTATAGGGAGTAGGGAGACCCAGTACTTC.